The 7 T cell receptor beta chains listed next were all sequenced from one sample in a study of T cell responses to AZD1222 COVID-19 vaccine. This table comes from immunoSEQ multiplex PCR, and its TCRdb copy is limited to in-frame clones, with some not included. The table includes about 46,000 clones, about 90% detected once. Sequencing used peripheral blood, obtained 28 days after the second AZD1222 dose. The receptors originated from an adult who received the AZD1222 COVID-19 vaccine.

The V gene is TRBV30, the J gene TRBJ2-7; D is perhaps TRBD1 or TRBD2 (5 bases each). Deletions cut 0 bases from V and 9 bases from J, with 15 bases between. CDR3 length equals 13 residues. Germline V CDR1 and CDR2: GTSNPN, SVGIG (reference sequence). CDR3 amino acids: CAWSVGGDGAQYF. DNA for the CDR3: TGTGCCTGGAGTGTAGGCGGTGACGGGGCGCAGTACTTC.

The chain has TRBV7-2 and TRBJ1-6, with no clear D. CDR1 and CDR2 from the germline V gene are SGHTA and FQGNSA. Trimming left V 5 bases short and J 14 bases short, with 19 bases between. This CDR3 region has 14 residues. The CDR3 spells CASSPRSNPFTLHF. Here the CDR3 DNA reads TGTGCCAGCAGCCCCAGGAGTAATCCGTTCACCCTCCACTTT.

The chain combines TRBV27 with TRBJ1-5; 7 bases map to TRBD1. Unmatched junction bases numbered 4, after V lost 0 bases and J lost 5 bases. Germline CDR1 and CDR2: MNHEY and SMNVEV (reference sequence). The CDR3 consists of 15 residues. The CDR3 nucleotides are TGTGCCAGCAGTTTATCGAGCAGGGGGGATCAGCCCCAGCATTTT. This codes for CASSLSSRGDQPQHF.

The chain combines TRBV6-2 or TRBV6-3 with TRBJ2-2, with D perhaps matching TRBD1 or TRBD2 (5 bases each). The CDR3 consists of 13 residues. The V gene lost 5 bases and the J gene lost 4 bases, with 8 bases spanning the gap. Germline lookup yields CDR1 MNHEY and CDR2 SVGEGT. The CDR3 DNA follows: TGTGCCAGCAGTAGGGGAGCCACCGGGGAGCTGTTTTTT. It codes for CASSRGATGELFF.

V gene TRBV28 combines with J gene TRBJ1-1; D perhaps matches TRBD1 (5 bases). V was trimmed by 5 bases and J by 8 bases, leaving 24 bases between them. Germline lookup yields CDR1 MDHEN and CDR2 SYDVKM. This CDR3 comprises 16 residues. CDR3 sequence reads: CASSPPFGAQGREAFF. CDR3 nucleotides: TGTGCCAGCAGTCCGCCGTTTGGGGCGCAGGGAAGAGAAGCTTTCTTT.

The CDR3 sequence is CASSNLAMSYEQYF. CDR3 coding DNA: TGCGCCAGCAGCAACCTAGCGATGTCCTACGAGCAGTACTTC. The chain uses TRBV5-1 and TRBJ2-7; D possibly corresponds to TRBD2 (6 bases). Germline loops: CDR1 SGHRS, CDR2 YFSETQ. CDR3 size: 14 residues. The V and J ends lost 4 bases and 1 base respectively, with 12 bases between them.

The chain has TRBV7-2 and TRBJ2-1; 7 nucleotides align to TRBD1. Looked up from germline, CDR1 is SGHTA and CDR2 is FQGNSA. V trimming: 7 bases; J trimming: 6 bases; junction bases outside the gene matches: 6. This CDR3 contains 13 residues. The CDR3 bases are TGTGCCAGCAACCAAGGGACAGTCAATGAGCAGTTCTTC. This codes for CASNQGTVNEQFF.